The subject of this entry is one TCR beta chain. Its antigen is undetermined. The entry originates in a study of cytomegalovirus exposure and HLA in healthy donors. At the level of the study: The 500 to 750 first-cohort repertoires and the 95 to 150 validation repertoires shared the same platform, a later analysis reported.

Sequenced by immunoSEQ multiplex PCR; TCRdb stores in-frame clones only, minus some. The data contain some 88,000 clones, 96% of them singletons. With 4 bases clipped from V and 3 bases from J, the junction kept 11 bases outside the gene matches. This CDR3 is built from 16 residues. Germline CDR1 SGHRS, CDR2 YFSETQ. The donors were in the roughly 120-subject validation cohort, distinct from the approximately 700-subject first cohort. Broader study findings: Investigators reported under 200 TCR beta chains as tied to cytomegalovirus.

The V call is TRBV5-1, the J call TRBJ2-3; 7 bases fit TRBD2. The clonotype was recovered from a man aged 18 to 30 in good health and CMV-seronegative. Sequenced input: PBMCs. The CDR3 DNA follows: TGCGCCAGCAGCCCATACCTCGGGGGAGGGACAGATACGCAGTATTTT. Amino acids: CASSPYLGGGTDTQYF.